The rows below give T cell receptor beta chains drawn from one sample of a study of T cell changes during pregnancy in multiple sclerosis. The method was immunoSEQ multiplex PCR; TCRdb's version includes in-frame clones alone and lacks a portion of them. The data contain roughly 30,000 clones, 80% to 90% of them singletons. The sequenced sample was CD4+ T cells from peripheral blood mononuclear cells, obtained in the first trimester of pregnancy. Receptors originate from a female donor in good health, enrolled as a control in a pregnancy study. The CDR3 runs from the conserved cysteine through the conserved F or W. A D gene is named only where the DNA matches it firmly. Where a row states a size, it is once, few, many or the class of an expanded clone; other rows omit it.

abundance: NA; v_gene: TRBV4-3; j_gene: TRBJ2-7; d_gene: NA; CDR3nt: TGCGCCAGCAGCCAAGATCACAGATACGAGCAGTACTTC; CDR3aa: CASSQDHRYEQYF
abundance: NA; v_gene: TRBV7-2; j_gene: TRBJ2-7; d_gene: TRBD2; CDR3nt: TGTGCCAGCAGCCCAGGACTAGTCTACGAGCAGTACTTC; CDR3aa: CASSPGLVYEQYF
abundance: NA; v_gene: TRBV7-2; j_gene: TRBJ2-1; d_gene: TRBD2; CDR3nt: TGTGCCAGCAGCGTGGCCGGGACTAGCGGACACAATGAGCAGTTCTTC; CDR3aa: CASSVAGTSGHNEQFF
abundance: NA; v_gene: TRBV27; j_gene: TRBJ2-7; d_gene: TRBD2; CDR3nt: TGTGCCAGCAGTTTAAAGCTAGCGGGAAGTTACGAGCAGTACTTC; CDR3aa: CASSLKLAGSYEQYF
abundance: NA; v_gene: TRBV28; j_gene: TRBJ2-7; d_gene: NA; CDR3nt: TGTGCCAGCAGATTTTTACCCGGGGGCTACGAGCAGTACTTC; CDR3aa: CASRFLPGGYEQYF
abundance: NA; v_gene: TRBV2; j_gene: TRBJ2-2; d_gene: TRBD1; CDR3nt: TGTGCCAGCTGGAGGGACAGGCACACCGGGGAGCTGTTTTTT; CDR3aa: CASWRDRHTGELFF
abundance: NA; v_gene: TRBV28; j_gene: TRBJ1-1; d_gene: TRBD1; CDR3nt: TGTGCCAGCAGTTCAATATTGCGGACAGGGAACACTGAAGCTTTCTTT; CDR3aa: CASSSILRTGNTEAFF
abundance: NA; v_gene: TRBV29-1; j_gene: TRBJ1-4; d_gene: TRBD1; CDR3nt: TGCAGCGTGCTAGGGACAGCAAATAATGAAAAACTGTTTTTT; CDR3aa: CSVLGTANNEKLFF
abundance: NA; v_gene: TRBV27; j_gene: TRBJ2-4; d_gene: NA; CDR3nt: TGTGCCAGCAGCTCGGGGAATACCCTAGCCAAAAACATTCAGTACTTC; CDR3aa: CASSSGNTLAKNIQYF
abundance: NA; v_gene: TRBV7-2; j_gene: TRBJ2-5; d_gene: NA; CDR3nt: TGTGCCAGCAGTGGGGGAGGCCCTGAGGCCCAGTACTTC; CDR3aa: CASSGGGPEAQYF
abundance: NA; v_gene: TRBV28; j_gene: TRBJ2-1; d_gene: TRBD2; CDR3nt: TGTGCCAGCACCACTACTAGCGGGAGGCCGGGGGAGCAGTTCTTC; CDR3aa: CASTTTSGRPGEQFF
abundance: NA; v_gene: TRBV2; j_gene: TRBJ2-5; d_gene: NA; CDR3nt: TGTGCCAGCAGACGACAGTATCAAGAGACCCAGTACTTC; CDR3aa: CASRRQYQETQYF
abundance: NA; v_gene: TRBV27; j_gene: TRBJ1-4; d_gene: NA; CDR3nt: TGTGCCAGCAGTGAGAGTGCAACTAATGAAAAACTGTTTTTT; CDR3aa: CASSESATNEKLFF
abundance: NA; v_gene: TRBV28; j_gene: TRBJ1-5; d_gene: NA; CDR3nt: TGTGCCAGCAGTTGGGGCAGCAATCAGCCCCAGCATTTT; CDR3aa: CASSWGSNQPQHF
abundance: NA; v_gene: TRBV6-6; j_gene: TRBJ2-3; d_gene: NA; CDR3nt: TGTGCCAGCAGCCCCTCAGAAGATACGCAGTATTTT; CDR3aa: CASSPSEDTQYF
abundance: NA; v_gene: TRBV5-6; j_gene: TRBJ1-1; d_gene: TRBD1; CDR3nt: TGTGCCAGCAGCCCCAGGACAGGGATAAACACTGAAGCTTTCTTT; CDR3aa: CASSPRTGINTEAFF
abundance: NA; v_gene: TRBV18; j_gene: TRBJ1-5; d_gene: NA; CDR3nt: TGTGCCAGCTCACCAGAAACCTCAGGGTCTGGGAGCAATCAGCCCCAGCATTTT; CDR3aa: CASSPETSGSGSNQPQHF
abundance: NA; v_gene: TRBV6-5; j_gene: TRBJ2-7; d_gene: TRBD2; CDR3nt: TGTGCCAGCAGTTCCGGACTAGCGGGAATCGTATACGAGCAGTACTTC; CDR3aa: CASSSGLAGIVYEQYF
abundance: NA; v_gene: TRBV7-7; j_gene: TRBJ2-1; d_gene: NA; CDR3nt: TGTGCCAGCAGCTTAGCAGAGGAGTACAATGAGCAGTTCTTC; CDR3aa: CASSLAEEYNEQFF
abundance: NA; v_gene: TRBV28; j_gene: TRBJ1-3; d_gene: NA; CDR3nt: TGTGCCAGCATCACACAGGGCCTCGGAAACACCATATATTTT; CDR3aa: CASITQGLGNTIYF
abundance: NA; v_gene: TRBV7-2; j_gene: TRBJ1-4; d_gene: TRBD1; CDR3nt: TGTGCCAGCAGCACGCGCACGGGGACAGGAAGAAATGAAAAACTGTTTTTT; CDR3aa: CASSTRTGTGRNEKLFF
abundance: NA; v_gene: TRBV28; j_gene: TRBJ2-7; d_gene: TRBD1; CDR3nt: TGTGCCAGCAGTGCCTCCGGGACAGGGGCCTACGAGCAGTACTTC; CDR3aa: CASSASGTGAYEQYF
abundance: NA; v_gene: TRBV28; j_gene: TRBJ2-7; d_gene: NA; CDR3nt: TGTGCCAGCAGGACCGGGTCCAAAAGCTCCTACGAGCAGTACTTC; CDR3aa: CASRTGSKSSYEQYF
abundance: NA; v_gene: TRBV6-1; j_gene: TRBJ1-4; d_gene: TRBD1; CDR3nt: TGTGCCACCTTGGACAGGGTATCTGAAAAACTGTTTTTT; CDR3aa: CATLDRVSEKLFF
abundance: NA; v_gene: TRBV4-1; j_gene: TRBJ2-7; d_gene: NA; CDR3nt: TGCGCCAGCAGCCAGGATCTCAGGGGTTTTAGCGAGCAGTACTTC; CDR3aa: CASSQDLRGFSEQYF
abundance: NA; v_gene: TRBV7-9; j_gene: TRBJ2-6; d_gene: TRBD1; CDR3nt: TGTGCCAGCAGCTTGGAGGGACAGGGGAGGGCCAACGTCCTGACTTTC; CDR3aa: CASSLEGQGRANVLTF
abundance: NA; v_gene: TRBV7-6; j_gene: TRBJ1-5; d_gene: NA; CDR3nt: TGTGCCAGCAGCTTAGTAACGGGGAGCAATCAGCCCCAGCATTTT; CDR3aa: CASSLVTGSNQPQHF
abundance: NA; v_gene: TRBV5-4; j_gene: TRBJ2-1; d_gene: NA; CDR3nt: TGTGCCAGCAGCTTCGGGGTGCGGGAGCAGTTCTTC; CDR3aa: CASSFGVREQFF
abundance: NA; v_gene: TRBV4-2; j_gene: TRBJ1-1; d_gene: NA; CDR3nt: TGTGCCAGCAGCCCCCGGGACATTGGCTTCATGAACACTGAAGCTTTCTTT; CDR3aa: CASSPRDIGFMNTEAFF
abundance: NA; v_gene: TRBV28; j_gene: TRBJ2-1; d_gene: TRBD1; CDR3nt: TGTGCCAGCAGTTGGACAGGGAGTCAGTTCTTC; CDR3aa: CASSWTGSQFF
abundance: NA; v_gene: TRBV11-2; j_gene: TRBJ1-2; d_gene: TRBD1; CDR3nt: TGTGCCAGCAGACCAGGGGGTGACTATGGCTACACCTTC; CDR3aa: CASRPGGDYGYTF
abundance: NA; v_gene: TRBV18; j_gene: TRBJ2-3; d_gene: NA; CDR3nt: TGTGCCAGCTCGAAAGGGGGCACAGATACGCAGTATTTT; CDR3aa: CASSKGGTDTQYF
abundance: once; v_gene: TRBV19; j_gene: TRBJ1-1; d_gene: NA; CDR3nt: TGTGCCAGTAGCCAGGGGCCGCCCATGAACACTGAAGCTTTCTTT; CDR3aa: CASSQGPPMNTEAFF
abundance: NA; v_gene: TRBV11-3; j_gene: TRBJ2-1; d_gene: TRBD2; CDR3nt: TGTGCCAGCAGCTCCTCACTAGCGGGGGGAAACAATGAGCAGTTCTTC; CDR3aa: CASSSSLAGGNNEQFF
abundance: NA; v_gene: TRBV28; j_gene: TRBJ1-1; d_gene: NA; CDR3nt: TGTGCCAGCAGTTTAGGGGAGTCCGAAGCTTTCTTT; CDR3aa: CASSLGESEAFF
abundance: NA; v_gene: TRBV7-3; j_gene: TRBJ2-3; d_gene: TRBD2; CDR3nt: TGTGCCAGCAGCTTAGGGACTAGCGGGAGAGGAGATACGCAGTATTTT; CDR3aa: CASSLGTSGRGDTQYF
abundance: few; v_gene: TRBV19; j_gene: TRBJ1-6; d_gene: TRBD1; CDR3nt: TGTGCCAGTAGTCCATGGACAGGGGGGAATTCACCCCTCCACTTT; CDR3aa: CASSPWTGGNSPLHF
abundance: NA; v_gene: TRBV6-1; j_gene: TRBJ2-7; d_gene: NA; CDR3nt: TGTGCCAGCAGTGAAGAGCCCTCAGGGGTGTCCTACGAGCAGTACTTC; CDR3aa: CASSEEPSGVSYEQYF
abundance: NA; v_gene: TRBV6-5; j_gene: TRBJ2-7; d_gene: NA; CDR3nt: TGTGCCAGCAGACGAACCGGGGGCGAGCAGTACTTC; CDR3aa: CASRRTGGEQYF
abundance: NA; v_gene: TRBV11-2; j_gene: TRBJ1-1; d_gene: NA; CDR3nt: TGTGCCAGCAGCGTCGAGTGGAGCACTGAAGCTTTCTTT; CDR3aa: CASSVEWSTEAFF
abundance: NA; v_gene: TRBV2; j_gene: TRBJ2-3; d_gene: TRBD2; CDR3nt: TGTGCCAGCAGTGATTTTCTGGGATTAGCGGGGGGCACAGATACGCAGTATTTT; CDR3aa: CASSDFLGLAGGTDTQYF
abundance: NA; v_gene: TRBV19; j_gene: TRBJ2-7; d_gene: TRBD2; CDR3nt: TGTGCCAGTAGATCTAGCGGGAGTCTCTCGTACGAGCAGTACTTC; CDR3aa: CASRSSGSLSYEQYF
abundance: NA; v_gene: TRBV10-3; j_gene: TRBJ1-4; d_gene: TRBD1; CDR3nt: TGTGCCATCAGTGAGGACAGGGCGACTAATGAAAAACTGTTTTTT; CDR3aa: CAISEDRATNEKLFF
abundance: few; v_gene: TRBV2; j_gene: TRBJ2-5; d_gene: TRBD2; CDR3nt: TGTGCCAGCAGTGCGGGACTAGCGGGAGTCGAAGAGACCCAGTACTTC; CDR3aa: CASSAGLAGVEETQYF
abundance: NA; v_gene: TRBV19; j_gene: TRBJ2-7; d_gene: NA; CDR3nt: TGTGCCAGCTCAGGGACTCCTTCCTACGAGCAGTACTTC; CDR3aa: CASSGTPSYEQYF
abundance: once; v_gene: TRBV28; j_gene: TRBJ2-6; d_gene: NA; CDR3nt: TGTGCCAGCACCGGGGGACTCTCTGGGGCCAACGTCCTGACTTTC; CDR3aa: CASTGGLSGANVLTF
abundance: NA; v_gene: TRBV19; j_gene: TRBJ2-7; d_gene: TRBD2; CDR3nt: TGTGCCAGTAGTCCCCCCGGGACTAGGTCGAAGAACGAGCAGTACTTC; CDR3aa: CASSPPGTRSKNEQYF
abundance: NA; v_gene: TRBV30; j_gene: TRBJ2-5; d_gene: NA; CDR3nt: TGTGCCTGGAGTGACGGGGGGACCCAGTACTTC; CDR3aa: CAWSDGGTQYF
abundance: NA; v_gene: TRBV9; j_gene: TRBJ2-5; d_gene: NA; CDR3nt: TGTGCCAGCAGCCTCACGACGCCACCCAGGGAAGAGACCCAGTACTTC; CDR3aa: CASSLTTPPREETQYF
abundance: NA; v_gene: TRBV12-5; j_gene: TRBJ2-1; d_gene: TRBD1; CDR3nt: TGTGCTAGTGGTTTGACTCCCTTAACAGGGGCAAGATACAATGAGCAGTTCTTC; CDR3aa: CASGLTPLTGARYNEQFF
abundance: NA; v_gene: TRBV29-1; j_gene: TRBJ2-3; d_gene: TRBD1; CDR3nt: TGCAGCGTTGAGGGGACAGGTTCTTCAGATACGCAGTATTTT; CDR3aa: CSVEGTGSSDTQYF
abundance: NA; v_gene: TRBV5-4; j_gene: TRBJ2-3; d_gene: NA; CDR3nt: TGTGCCAGCAGCCTGGGGACTAGCACAGATACGCAGTATTTT; CDR3aa: CASSLGTSTDTQYF
abundance: NA; v_gene: TRBV28; j_gene: TRBJ2-3; d_gene: TRBD1; CDR3nt: TGTGCCAGCAGTTCATGGACAGGAGCGCAGTATTTT; CDR3aa: CASSSWTGAQYF